This T cell receptor (beta chain) was retrieved from a study of early T cells in non-severe SARS-CoV-2 infection. With 1 base removed from V and 5 bases from J, the gap between germline ends came to 6 bases. This CDR3 has 12 residues. Germline CDR1 SEHNR, CDR2 FQNEAQ (reference sequence). TCRdb reanalysed the 5' RACE reads using MiXCR and keeps one entry per CDR3 protein. The table shows 60,000 to 75,000 distinct CDR3 sequences, with 10% to 15% occurring only once. Specimen: whole blood, collected at baseline. This clonotype was obtained from an adult who was a healthcare worker with PCR-confirmed SARS-CoV-2 infection or an uninfected control (not recorded which). The chain joins TRBV7-9 to TRBJ2-7; no definite D call. The CDR3 spells CASSLVSNEQYF. In DNA form, the CDR3 reads TGTGCCAGCAGCTTAGTTAGTAACGAGCAGTACTTC.